This T cell receptor beta chain was profiled in a study of OX40 agonist ivuxolimab in advanced cancers. Assay used: immunoSEQ multiplex PCR; TCRdb lists only in-frame clones, some missing. This table holds 65,000 to 90,000 clones, 70% to 90% found once. The CDR3 has 16 amino acids. V was pared by 5 bases and J by 3 bases, with 9 bases of the junction left unmatched. The germline gives CDR1 MDHEN, CDR2 SYDVKM. The chain carries TRBV28 and TRBJ1-2; 10 bases match TRBD1. This sample comprised CD4+ or CD8+ T cells sorted from blood, obtained in a trial of the OX40 agonist ivuxolimab. The TCR comes from an adult with an advanced solid tumor such as melanoma, head and neck, liver or kidney cancer. In DNA, the CDR3 is TGTGCCAGCAGTCGCCCGTCCGGGACAGGGGACTATGGCTACACCTTC. Residues: CASSRPSGTGDYGYTF.